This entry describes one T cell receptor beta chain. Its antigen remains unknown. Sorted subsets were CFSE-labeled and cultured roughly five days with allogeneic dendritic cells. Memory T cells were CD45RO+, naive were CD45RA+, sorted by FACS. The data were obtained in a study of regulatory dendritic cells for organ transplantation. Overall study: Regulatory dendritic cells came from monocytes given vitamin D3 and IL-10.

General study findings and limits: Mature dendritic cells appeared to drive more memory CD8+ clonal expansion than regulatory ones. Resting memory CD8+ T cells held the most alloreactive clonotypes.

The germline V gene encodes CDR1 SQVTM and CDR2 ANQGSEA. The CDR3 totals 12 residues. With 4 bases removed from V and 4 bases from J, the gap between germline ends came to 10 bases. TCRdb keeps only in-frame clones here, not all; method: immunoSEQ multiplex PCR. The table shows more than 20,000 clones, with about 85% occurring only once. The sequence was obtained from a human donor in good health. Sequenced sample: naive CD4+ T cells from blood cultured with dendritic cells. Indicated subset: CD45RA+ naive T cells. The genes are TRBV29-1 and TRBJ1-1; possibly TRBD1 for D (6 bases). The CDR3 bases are TGCAGCGTTGGGGGGCTCGGCACTGAAGCTTTCTTT. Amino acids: CSVGGLGTEAFF.